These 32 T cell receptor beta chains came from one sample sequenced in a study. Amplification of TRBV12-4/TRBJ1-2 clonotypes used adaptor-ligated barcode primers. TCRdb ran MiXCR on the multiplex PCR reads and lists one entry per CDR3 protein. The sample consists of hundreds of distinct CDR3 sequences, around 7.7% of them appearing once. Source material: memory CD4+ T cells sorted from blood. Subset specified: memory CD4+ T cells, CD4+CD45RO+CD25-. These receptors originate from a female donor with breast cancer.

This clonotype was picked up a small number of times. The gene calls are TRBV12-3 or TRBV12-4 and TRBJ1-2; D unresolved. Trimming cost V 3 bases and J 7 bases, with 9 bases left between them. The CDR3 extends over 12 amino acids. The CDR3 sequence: CASSLEESGYTF. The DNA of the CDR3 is TGTGCCAGCAGTTTGGAGGAAAGTGGCTACACCTTC.

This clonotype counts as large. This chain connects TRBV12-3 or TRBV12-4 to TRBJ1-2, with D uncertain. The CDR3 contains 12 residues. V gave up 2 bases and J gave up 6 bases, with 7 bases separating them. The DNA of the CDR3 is TGTGCCAGCAGTTTAAGGCCCCATGGCTACACCTTC. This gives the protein CASSLRPHGYTF.

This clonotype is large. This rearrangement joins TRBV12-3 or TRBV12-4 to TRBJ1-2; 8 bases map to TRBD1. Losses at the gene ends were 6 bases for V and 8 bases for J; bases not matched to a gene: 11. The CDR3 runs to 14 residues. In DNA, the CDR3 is TGTGCCAGCAGCCCGGACAGGGCCTCAGGAGGCTACACCTTC. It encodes CASSPDRASGGYTF.

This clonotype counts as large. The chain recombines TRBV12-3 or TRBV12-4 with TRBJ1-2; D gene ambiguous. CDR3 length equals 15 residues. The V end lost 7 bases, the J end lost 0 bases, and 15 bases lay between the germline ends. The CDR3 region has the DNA TGTGCCAGCACCGTGGACGGCCGTTCTAACTATGGCTACACCTTC. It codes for CASTVDGRSNYGYTF.

The CDR3: CATLERGNGYTF. In DNA, the CDR3 is TGTGCCACCCTCGAGAGAGGAAATGGCTACACCTTC. V usage is TRBV12-3 or TRBV12-4 and J usage is TRBJ1-2, with unresolved D. The CDR3 is 12 amino acids. The germline V and J ends were trimmed by 10 bases and 6 bases, with 15 bases remaining between them.

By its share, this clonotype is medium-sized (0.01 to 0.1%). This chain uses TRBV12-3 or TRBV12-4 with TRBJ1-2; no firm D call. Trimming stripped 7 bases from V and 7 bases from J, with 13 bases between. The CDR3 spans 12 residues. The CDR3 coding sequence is TGTGCCAGCACCCAGAGGGCGGGTGGCTACACCTTC. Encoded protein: CASTQRAGGYTF.

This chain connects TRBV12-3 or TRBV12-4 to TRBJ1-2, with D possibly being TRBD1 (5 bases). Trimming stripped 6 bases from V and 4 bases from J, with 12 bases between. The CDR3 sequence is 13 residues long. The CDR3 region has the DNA TGTGCCAGCAGACAGGACAATAGCTATGGCTACACCTTC. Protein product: CASRQDNSYGYTF.

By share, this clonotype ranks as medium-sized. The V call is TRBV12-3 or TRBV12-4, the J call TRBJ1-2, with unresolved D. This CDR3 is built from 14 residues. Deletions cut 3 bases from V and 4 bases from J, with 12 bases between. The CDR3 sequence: CASSLELRGYGYTF. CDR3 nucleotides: TGTGCCAGCAGTTTGGAACTCCGAGGCTATGGCTACACCTTC.

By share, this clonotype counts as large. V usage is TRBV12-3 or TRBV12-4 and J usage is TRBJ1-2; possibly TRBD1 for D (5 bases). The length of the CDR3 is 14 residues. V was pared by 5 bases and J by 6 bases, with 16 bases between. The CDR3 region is CASSPSPRADGYTF. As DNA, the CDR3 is TGTGCCAGCAGTCCCAGCCCCAGGGCGGATGGCTACACCTTC.

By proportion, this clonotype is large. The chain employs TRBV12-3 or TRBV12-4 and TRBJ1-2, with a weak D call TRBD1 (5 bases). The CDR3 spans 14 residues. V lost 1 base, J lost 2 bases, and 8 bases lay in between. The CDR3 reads CASSLGGVNYGYTF. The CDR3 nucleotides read TGTGCCAGCAGTTTAGGAGGGGTGAACTATGGCTACACCTTC.

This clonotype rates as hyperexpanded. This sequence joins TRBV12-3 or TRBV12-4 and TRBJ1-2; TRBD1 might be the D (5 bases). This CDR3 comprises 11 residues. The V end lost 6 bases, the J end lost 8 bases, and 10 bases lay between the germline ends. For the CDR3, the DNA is TGTGCCAGCAGGCTATGGGGCGGCTACACCTTC. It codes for CASRLWGGYTF.

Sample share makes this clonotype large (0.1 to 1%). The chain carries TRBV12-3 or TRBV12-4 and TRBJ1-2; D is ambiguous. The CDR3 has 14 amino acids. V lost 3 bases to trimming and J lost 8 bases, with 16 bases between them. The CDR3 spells CASSLGSGLGGYTF. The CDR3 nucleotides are TGTGCCAGCAGTTTGGGCAGCGGCTTAGGAGGCTACACCTTC.

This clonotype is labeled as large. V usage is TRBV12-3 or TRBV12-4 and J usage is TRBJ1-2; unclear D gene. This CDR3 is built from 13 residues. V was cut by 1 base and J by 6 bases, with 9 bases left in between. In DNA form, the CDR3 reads TGTGCCAGCAGTTTAGTCTCTGAAAATGGCTACACCTTC. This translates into CASSLVSENGYTF.

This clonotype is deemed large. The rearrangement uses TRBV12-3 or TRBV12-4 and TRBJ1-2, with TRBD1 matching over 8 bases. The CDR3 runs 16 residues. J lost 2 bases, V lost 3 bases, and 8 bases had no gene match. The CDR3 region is CASSFTTGTGNYGYTF. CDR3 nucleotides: TGTGCCAGCAGTTTTACAACCGGGACAGGCAACTATGGCTACACCTTC.

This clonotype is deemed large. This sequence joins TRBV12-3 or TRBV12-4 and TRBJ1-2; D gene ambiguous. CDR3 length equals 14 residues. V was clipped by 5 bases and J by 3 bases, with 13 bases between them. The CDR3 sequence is CASSQSDGDYGYTF. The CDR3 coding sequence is TGTGCCAGCAGTCAATCCGACGGGGACTATGGCTACACCTTC.

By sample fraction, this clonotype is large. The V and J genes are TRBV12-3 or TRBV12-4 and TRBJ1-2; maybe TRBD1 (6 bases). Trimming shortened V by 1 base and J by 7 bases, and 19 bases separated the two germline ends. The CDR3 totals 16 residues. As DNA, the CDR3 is TGTGCCAGCAGTTTAGTAGTAACAGGGAATCCATTTGGCTACACCTTC. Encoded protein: CASSLVVTGNPFGYTF.

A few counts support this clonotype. The CDR3 sequence is CASSTDRAFGYTF. As DNA, the CDR3 is TGTGCCAGCAGCACGGACAGGGCCTTTGGCTACACCTTC. This chain uses TRBV12-3 or TRBV12-4 with TRBJ1-2, with 8 bases aligning to TRBD1. The CDR3 is 13 amino acids. Trimming cost V 6 bases and J 7 bases; bases outside gene matches: 7.

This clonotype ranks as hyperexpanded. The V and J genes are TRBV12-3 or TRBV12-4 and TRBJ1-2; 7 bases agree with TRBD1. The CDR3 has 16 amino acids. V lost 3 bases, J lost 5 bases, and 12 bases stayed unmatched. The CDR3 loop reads CASSLRGTEILYGYTF. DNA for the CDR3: TGTGCCAGCAGTTTGCGTGGGACAGAGATCTTATATGGCTACACCTTC.

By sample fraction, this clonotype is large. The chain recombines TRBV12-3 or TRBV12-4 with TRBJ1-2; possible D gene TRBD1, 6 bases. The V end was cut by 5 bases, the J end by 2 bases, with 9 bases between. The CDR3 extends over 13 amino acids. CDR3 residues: CASSTGLNYGYTF. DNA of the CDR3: TGTGCCAGCAGTACAGGGTTAAACTATGGCTACACCTTC.

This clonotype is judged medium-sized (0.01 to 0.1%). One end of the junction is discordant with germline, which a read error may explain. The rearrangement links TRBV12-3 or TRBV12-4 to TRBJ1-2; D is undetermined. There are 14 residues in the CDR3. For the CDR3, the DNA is TGTGCCAACAGTGCGCCCGGGTTAAACTATGGCTACACCTTC. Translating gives CANSAPGLNYGYTF.

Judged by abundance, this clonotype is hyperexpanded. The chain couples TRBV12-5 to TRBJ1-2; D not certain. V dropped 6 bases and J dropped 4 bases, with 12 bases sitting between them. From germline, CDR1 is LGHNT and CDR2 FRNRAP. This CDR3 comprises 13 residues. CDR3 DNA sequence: TGTGCTAGTGGCGGCGGCAGATCCTATGGCTACACCTTC. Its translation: CASGGGRSYGYTF.

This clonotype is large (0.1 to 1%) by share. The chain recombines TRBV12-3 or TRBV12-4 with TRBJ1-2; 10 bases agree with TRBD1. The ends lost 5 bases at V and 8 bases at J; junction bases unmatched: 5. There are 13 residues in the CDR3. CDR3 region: CASSPGTGEGYTF. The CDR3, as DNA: TGTGCCAGCAGTCCCGGGACAGGGGAAGGCTACACCTTC.

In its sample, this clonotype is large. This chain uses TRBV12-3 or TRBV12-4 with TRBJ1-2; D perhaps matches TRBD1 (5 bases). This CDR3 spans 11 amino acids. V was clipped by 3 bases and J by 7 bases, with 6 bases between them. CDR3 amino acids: CASSFQGGYTF. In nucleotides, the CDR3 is TGTGCCAGCAGTTTTCAGGGTGGCTACACCTTC.

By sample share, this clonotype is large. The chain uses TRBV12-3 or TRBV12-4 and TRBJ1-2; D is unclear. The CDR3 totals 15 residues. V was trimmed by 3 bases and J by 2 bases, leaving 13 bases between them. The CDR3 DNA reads TGTGCCAGCAGTTTTCAGGAGACTAGGAACTATGGCTACACCTTC. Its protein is CASSFQETRNYGYTF.

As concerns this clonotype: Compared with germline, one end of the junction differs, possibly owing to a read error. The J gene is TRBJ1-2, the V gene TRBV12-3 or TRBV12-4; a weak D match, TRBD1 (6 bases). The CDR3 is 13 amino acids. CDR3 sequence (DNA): TGTGCCAGCAGTTTAGGCAGGGGTGATGGCTACGCCTTC. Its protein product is CASSLGRGDGYAF.

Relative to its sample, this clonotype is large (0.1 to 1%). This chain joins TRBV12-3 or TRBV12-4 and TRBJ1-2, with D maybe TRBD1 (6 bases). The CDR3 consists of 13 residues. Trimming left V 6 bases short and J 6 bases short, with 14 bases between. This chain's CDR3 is CASSPGRGNGYTF. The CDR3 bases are TGTGCCAGCAGCCCAGGCAGGGGTAATGGCTACACCTTC.

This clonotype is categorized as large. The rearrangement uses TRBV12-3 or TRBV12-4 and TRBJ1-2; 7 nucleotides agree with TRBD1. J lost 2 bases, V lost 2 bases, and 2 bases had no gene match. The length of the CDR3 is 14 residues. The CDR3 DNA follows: TGTGCCAGCAGTTTATACAGGGGAAACTATGGCTACACCTTC. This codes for CASSLYRGNYGYTF.

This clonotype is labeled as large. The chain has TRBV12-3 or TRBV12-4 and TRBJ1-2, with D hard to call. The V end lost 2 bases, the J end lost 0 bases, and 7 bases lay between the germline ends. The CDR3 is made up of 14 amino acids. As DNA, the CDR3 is TGTGCCAGCAGTTTACAGCTCACTAACTATGGCTACACCTTC. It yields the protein CASSLQLTNYGYTF.

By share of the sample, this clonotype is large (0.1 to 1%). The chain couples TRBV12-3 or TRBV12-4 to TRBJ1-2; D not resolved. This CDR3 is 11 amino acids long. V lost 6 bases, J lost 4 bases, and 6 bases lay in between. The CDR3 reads CASSTLYGYTF. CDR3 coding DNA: TGTGCCAGCAGCACGCTCTATGGCTACACCTTC.

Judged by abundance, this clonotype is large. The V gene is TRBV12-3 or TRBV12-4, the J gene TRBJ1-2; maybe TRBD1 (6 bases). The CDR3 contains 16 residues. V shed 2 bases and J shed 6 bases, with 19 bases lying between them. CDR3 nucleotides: TGTGCCAGCAGTTTAAGTCGTGTTGGCAGGGGACATGGCTACACCTTC. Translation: CASSLSRVGRGHGYTF.

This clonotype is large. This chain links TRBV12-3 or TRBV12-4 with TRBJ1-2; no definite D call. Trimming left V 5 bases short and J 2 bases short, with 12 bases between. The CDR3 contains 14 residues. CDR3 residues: CASSAPGLNYGYTF. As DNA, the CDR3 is TGTGCCAGCAGTGCGCCCGGGTTAAACTATGGCTACACCTTC.

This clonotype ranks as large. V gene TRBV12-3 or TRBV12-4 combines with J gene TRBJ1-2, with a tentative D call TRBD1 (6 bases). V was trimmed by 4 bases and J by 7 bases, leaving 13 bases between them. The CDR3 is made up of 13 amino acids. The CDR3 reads CASSSSGERGYTF. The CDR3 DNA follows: TGTGCCAGCAGTTCCTCAGGGGAGCGTGGCTACACCTTC.